One sample yielded the 4 T cell receptor beta chains listed below, sequenced in a study of beta chain features in type 1 diabetes. Expressed TCRB transcripts were sequenced, since all the RNA that had been isolated was reverse transcribed. TCRdb's copy holds only in-frame clones and misses some; the assay was immunoSEQ multiplex PCR. The data hold approximately 15,000 clones, with 45% to 55% observed a single time. The sample comprised stem cell memory CD4+ T cells from blood. The receptors derive from a woman aged 18-29 years in good health.

This rearrangement joins TRBV5-1 to TRBJ1-4, with 10 positions matching TRBD1. This CDR3 contains 17 residues. The V segment lost 6 bases and the J segment 6 bases; nucleotides outside the gene matches: 14. CDR1 SGHRS and CDR2 YFSETQ come from the germline V gene. CDR3 sequence: CASKLTIRDRGDEKLFF. In DNA form, the CDR3 reads TGCGCCAGCAAATTGACAATTCGGGACAGGGGAGATGAAAAACTGTTTTTT.

The J gene is TRBJ2-1, the V gene TRBV19; TRBD2 matches 9 bases. The CDR3 sequence is 15 residues long. Looked up from germline, CDR1 is LNHDA and CDR2 is SQIVND (reference sequence). The J segment lost 5 bases and the V segment lost 6 bases, leaving 8 bases of the junction unmatched. This CDR3 reads CASRFSSGINNEQFF. CDR3 nucleotide sequence: TGTGCCAGTAGATTTTCTAGCGGGATTAACAATGAGCAGTTCTTC.

This chain links TRBV5-1 with TRBJ1-4; 9 positions match TRBD1. The V gene end was trimmed by 4 bases and the J gene end by 8 bases; junction bases not matched to a gene: 9. The CDR3 contains 15 residues. Germline CDR1 and CDR2: SGHRS and YFSETQ. CDR3 residues: CASSDSQGAREKLFF. The CDR3 DNA reads as TGCGCCAGCAGCGACTCACAGGGGGCGAGGGAAAAACTGTTTTTT.

This clone was detected a few times. This chain uses TRBV7-9 with TRBJ2-5; 10 bases are shared with TRBD2. Germline CDR1 SEHNR, CDR2 FQNEAQ (reference sequence). This CDR3 has 15 residues. J lost 5 bases, V lost 5 bases, and 8 bases had no gene match. The DNA of the CDR3 is TGTGCCAGCAGCCCCTCTAGCGGGAGTTCGGAGACCCAGTACTTC. It specifies CASSPSSGSSETQYF.